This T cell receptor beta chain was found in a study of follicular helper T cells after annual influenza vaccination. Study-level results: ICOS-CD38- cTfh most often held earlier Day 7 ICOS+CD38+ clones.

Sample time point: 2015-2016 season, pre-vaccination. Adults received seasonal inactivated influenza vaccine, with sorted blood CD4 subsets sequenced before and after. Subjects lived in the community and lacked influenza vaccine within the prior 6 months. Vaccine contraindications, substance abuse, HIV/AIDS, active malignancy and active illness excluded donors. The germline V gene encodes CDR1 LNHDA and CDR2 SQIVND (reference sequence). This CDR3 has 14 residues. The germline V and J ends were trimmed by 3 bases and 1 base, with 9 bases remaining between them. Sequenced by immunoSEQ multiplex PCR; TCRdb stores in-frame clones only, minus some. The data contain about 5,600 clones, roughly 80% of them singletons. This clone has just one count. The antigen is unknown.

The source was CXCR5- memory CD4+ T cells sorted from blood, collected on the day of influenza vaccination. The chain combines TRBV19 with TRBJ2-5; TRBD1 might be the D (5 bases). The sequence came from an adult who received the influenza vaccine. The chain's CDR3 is CASSIGAGQETQYF. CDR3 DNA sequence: TGTGCCAGTAGTATTGGGGCAGGCCAAGAGACCCAGTACTTC.